Listed below are T cell receptor beta chains from one sample, sequenced in a study of post-analysis software for immune sequencing data. TCRdb reprocessed the PCR reads via MiXCR and lists one record per CDR3 protein. The sample records 600,000 to 750,000 distinct CDR3 sequences, 59% being singletons. Sequenced: blood. The receptors were gathered from a girl aged 2-10 years with multiple sclerosis. Each CDR3 is given with its conserved first and last residue. Fields, in order: D gene, clone size, V gene, J gene, CDR3 protein, CDR3 DNA. The D gene is left open where the match is weak. Rows give clone size only sometimes, using once, few, many, or a class for an expanded clone.

d_gene: -
abundance: once
v_gene: TRBV5-1
j_gene: TRBJ2-5
CDR3aa: CAGRQGYETQYF
CDR3nt: TGCGCCGGCAGACAAGGGTACGAGACCCAGTACTTC

d_gene: TRBD1
abundance: -
v_gene: TRBV24-1
j_gene: TRBJ2-1
CDR3aa: CATSDRAGGIYNEQFF
CDR3nt: TGTGCCACCAGTGACCGGGCAGGGGGCATCTACAATGAGCAGTTCTTC

d_gene: TRBD1
abundance: -
v_gene: TRBV25-1
j_gene: TRBJ2-7
CDR3aa: CASSDGQGHEQYF
CDR3nt: TGTGCCAGCAGTGATGGACAGGGACACGAGCAGTACTTC

d_gene: -
abundance: -
v_gene: TRBV29-1
j_gene: TRBJ2-3
CDR3aa: CSAQQKDTQYF
CDR3nt: TGCAGCGCCCAACAAAAAGATACGCAGTATTTT

d_gene: -
abundance: -
v_gene: TRBV3-1
j_gene: TRBJ2-1
CDR3aa: CASSRGTGQFF
CDR3nt: TGTGCCAGCAGCCGAGGGACTGGGCAGTTCTTC

d_gene: -
abundance: -
v_gene: TRBV7-2
j_gene: TRBJ2-7
CDR3aa: CASSLSGTYNNEQYF
CDR3nt: TGTGCCAGCAGCTTATCGGGGACGTACAATAACGAGCAGTACTTC

d_gene: TRBD1
abundance: -
v_gene: TRBV3-1
j_gene: TRBJ2-3
CDR3aa: CASSRGQGTTDTQYF
CDR3nt: TGTGCCAGCAGCCGAGGACAGGGGACCACAGATACGCAGTATTTT

d_gene: -
abundance: few
v_gene: TRBV11-2
j_gene: TRBJ2-3
CDR3aa: CASSKGGVMQYF
CDR3nt: TGTGCCAGCAGCAAAGGTGGGGTGATGCAGTATTTT

d_gene: -
abundance: -
v_gene: TRBV7-2
j_gene: TRBJ2-3
CDR3aa: CASSLERPISTDTQYF
CDR3nt: TGTGCCAGCAGCTTAGAAAGGCCTATTAGCACAGATACGCAGTATTTT

d_gene: -
abundance: -
v_gene: TRBV9
j_gene: TRBJ1-2
CDR3aa: CASSESLQGNHGYTF
CDR3nt: TGTGCCAGCAGCGAATCCTTACAGGGCAATCATGGCTACACCTTC

d_gene: -
abundance: -
v_gene: TRBV7-9
j_gene: TRBJ2-3
CDR3aa: CASSSGLVGSTDTQYF
CDR3nt: TGTGCCAGCAGCTCCGGGTTGGTGGGCAGCACAGATACGCAGTATTTT

d_gene: TRBD2
abundance: -
v_gene: TRBV7-2
j_gene: TRBJ2-3
CDR3aa: CASSLEGLAGVRDTQYF
CDR3nt: TGTGCCAGCAGCTTAGAGGGACTAGCGGGGGTACGGGATACGCAGTATTTT

d_gene: -
abundance: -
v_gene: TRBV25-1
j_gene: TRBJ2-6
CDR3aa: CASAALGANVLTF
CDR3nt: TGTGCCAGCGCAGCACTCGGGGCCAACGTCCTGACTTTC

d_gene: TRBD2
abundance: -
v_gene: TRBV6-1
j_gene: TRBJ2-3
CDR3aa: CASSEVAGGTTDTQYF
CDR3nt: TGTGCCAGCAGTGAAGTGGCGGGGGGGACTACAGATACGCAGTATTTT

d_gene: -
abundance: -
v_gene: TRBV4-1
j_gene: TRBJ2-7
CDR3aa: CASSQEASDEQYF
CDR3nt: TGCGCCAGCAGCCAAGAAGCCAGCGACGAGCAGTACTTC

d_gene: -
abundance: -
v_gene: TRBV11-2
j_gene: TRBJ2-1
CDR3aa: CASSPRQGGGDSDEQFF
CDR3nt: TGTGCCAGCAGCCCAAGACAGGGCGGAGGGGATAGTGACGAGCAGTTCTTC

d_gene: -
abundance: -
v_gene: TRBV11-2
j_gene: TRBJ2-1
CDR3aa: CASSLGGDEYNEQFF
CDR3nt: TGTGCCAGCAGCTTAGGAGGGGATGAATACAATGAGCAGTTCTTC

d_gene: TRBD2
abundance: -
v_gene: TRBV5-1
j_gene: TRBJ2-1
CDR3aa: CASSLYTTSGSSYNEQFF
CDR3nt: TGCGCCAGCAGCCTGTATACCACTAGCGGGAGCTCCTACAATGAGCAGTTCTTC

d_gene: -
abundance: few
v_gene: TRBV4-1
j_gene: TRBJ2-7
CDR3aa: CASSRATVPLYEQYF
CDR3nt: TGCGCCAGCAGCCGCGCGACTGTCCCCCTCTACGAGCAGTACTTC

d_gene: -
abundance: -
v_gene: TRBV3-1
j_gene: TRBJ1-4
CDR3aa: CASSQDPAGNEKLFF
CDR3nt: TGTGCCAGCAGCCAAGATCCCGCAGGAAATGAAAAACTGTTTTTT

d_gene: -
abundance: -
v_gene: TRBV12-3/TRBV12-4
j_gene: TRBJ2-1
CDR3aa: CASSLYGGQFF
CDR3nt: TGTGCCAGCAGTTTATACGGGGGACAGTTCTTC

d_gene: -
abundance: -
v_gene: TRBV20-1
j_gene: TRBJ2-7
CDR3aa: CSASRDYEQYF
CDR3nt: TGCAGTGCTAGCCGGGACTACGAGCAGTACTTC

d_gene: TRBD1
abundance: few
v_gene: TRBV5-6
j_gene: TRBJ2-7
CDR3aa: CASSPGQGKGYEQYF
CDR3nt: TGTGCCAGCAGCCCCGGACAGGGGAAAGGGTACGAGCAGTACTTC

d_gene: -
abundance: -
v_gene: TRBV12-3/TRBV12-4
j_gene: TRBJ1-2
CDR3aa: CASSLAGRSLHGYTF
CDR3nt: TGTGCCAGCAGTTTAGCGGGCAGGAGTTTACATGGCTACACCTTC